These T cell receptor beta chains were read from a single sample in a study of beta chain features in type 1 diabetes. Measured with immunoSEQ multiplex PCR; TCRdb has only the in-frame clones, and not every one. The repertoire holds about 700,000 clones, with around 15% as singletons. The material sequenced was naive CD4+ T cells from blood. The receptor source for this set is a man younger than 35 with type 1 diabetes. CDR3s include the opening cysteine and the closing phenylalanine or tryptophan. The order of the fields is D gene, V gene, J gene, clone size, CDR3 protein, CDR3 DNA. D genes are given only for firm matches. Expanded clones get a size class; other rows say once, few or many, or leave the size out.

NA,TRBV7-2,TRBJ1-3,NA,CASSSGNTIYF,TGTGCCAGCAGCTCGGGAAACACCATATATTTT
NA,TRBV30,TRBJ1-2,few,CAWSVPGRAASGYTF,TGTGCCTGGAGTGTACCTGGCAGGGCGGCTAGTGGCTACACCTTC
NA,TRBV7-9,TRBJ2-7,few,CASSSQGYEQYF,TGTGCCAGCAGCTCCCAGGGGTACGAGCAGTACTTC
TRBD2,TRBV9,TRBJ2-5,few,CASSAGGLAEETQYF,TGTGCCAGCAGCGCTGGCGGACTAGCGGAAGAGACCCAGTACTTC
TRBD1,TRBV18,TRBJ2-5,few,CASSETGVQETQYF,TGTGCCAGCTCAGAAACAGGGGTCCAAGAGACCCAGTACTTC
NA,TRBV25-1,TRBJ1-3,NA,CASSEYNPGNTIYF,TGTGCCAGCAGTGAATATAACCCTGGAAACACCATATATTTT
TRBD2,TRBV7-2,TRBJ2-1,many,CASRRTSAVGNEQFF,TGTGCCAGCAGGCGAACTAGCGCCGTTGGTAATGAGCAGTTCTTC
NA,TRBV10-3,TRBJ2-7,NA,CAISGGGSYEQYF,TGTGCCATCAGTGGAGGGGGTTCCTACGAGCAGTACTTC
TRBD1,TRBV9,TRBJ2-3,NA,CASTLTGGASTDTQYF,TGTGCCAGCACCCTTACAGGGGGAGCTAGCACAGATACGCAGTATTTT
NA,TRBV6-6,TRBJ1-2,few,CASSPGGRGGYTF,TGTGCCAGCAGTCCAGGCGGTCGGGGTGGCTACACCTTC
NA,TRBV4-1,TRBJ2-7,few,CASSQGIMVSSYEQYF,TGCGCCAGCAGCCAAGGTATTATGGTCAGCTCCTACGAGCAGTACTTC
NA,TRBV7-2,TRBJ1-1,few,CASSLASTEAFF,TGTGCCAGCAGCTTAGCTAGCACTGAAGCTTTCTTT
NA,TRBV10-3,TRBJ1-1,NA,CAIRALGGDRTEAFF,TGTGCCATCAGGGCCCTAGGGGGGGATAGGACTGAAGCTTTCTTT
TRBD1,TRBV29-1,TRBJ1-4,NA,CSVEDRTGNEKLFF,TGCAGCGTTGAAGACCGGACAGGGAATGAAAAACTGTTTTTT
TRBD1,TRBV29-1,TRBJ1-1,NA,CSVISDRGWTEAFF,TGCAGCGTTATCTCGGACAGGGGCTGGACTGAAGCTTTCTTT
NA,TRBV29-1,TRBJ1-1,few,CSVEAALGSTEAFF,TGCAGCGTTGAGGCCGCCCTGGGGAGCACTGAAGCTTTCTTT
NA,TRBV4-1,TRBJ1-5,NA,CASSQEGYSNQPQHF,TGCGCCAGCAGCCAAGAAGGGTATAGCAATCAGCCCCAGCATTTT
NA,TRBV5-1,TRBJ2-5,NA,CASSLAVSRETQYF,TGCGCCAGCAGCTTGGCGGTTAGTCGAGAGACCCAGTACTTC
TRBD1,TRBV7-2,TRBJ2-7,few,CASSWDRGGEQYF,TGTGCCAGCAGCTGGGACAGAGGGGGCGAGCAGTACTTC
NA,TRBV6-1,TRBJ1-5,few,CASSEAPVRQPQHF,TGTGCCAGCAGTGAAGCGCCGGTAAGGCAGCCCCAGCATTTT
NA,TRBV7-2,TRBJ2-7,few,CASSLNWNEQYF,TGTGCCAGCAGCTTAAACTGGAACGAGCAGTACTTC
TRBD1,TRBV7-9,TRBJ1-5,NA,CASSYGPTGQAIQPQHF,TGTGCCAGCAGCTATGGGCCGACAGGGCAGGCTATTCAGCCCCAGCATTTT
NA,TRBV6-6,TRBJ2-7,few,CASSDSYEQYF,TGTGCCAGCAGTGACAGTTACGAGCAGTACTTC
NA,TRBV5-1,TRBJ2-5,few,CASSPGIETQYF,TGCGCCAGCAGTCCAGGGATCGAGACCCAGTACTTC
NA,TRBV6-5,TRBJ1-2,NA,CASRGPPVDYGYTF,TGTGCCAGCAGGGGCCCCCCTGTGGACTATGGCTACACCTTC
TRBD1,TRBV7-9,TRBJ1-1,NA,CASKDRVDTEAFF,TGTGCCAGCAAGGACAGGGTGGACACTGAAGCTTTCTTT
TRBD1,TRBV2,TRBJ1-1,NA,CASSFDRDAAFF,TGTGCCAGCAGTTTCGACAGGGACGCGGCTTTCTTT
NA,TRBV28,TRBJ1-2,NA,CASSLNLLGNYGYTF,TGTGCCAGCAGTTTAAACCTCCTGGGGAACTATGGCTACACCTTC
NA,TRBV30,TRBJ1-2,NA,CAWSREYGYTF,TGTGCCTGGAGCCGGGAGTATGGCTACACCTTC
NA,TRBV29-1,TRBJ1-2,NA,CSVHQGGYTF,TGCAGCGTTCATCAAGGAGGCTACACCTTC
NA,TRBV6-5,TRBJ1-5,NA,CASSYFRTANQPQHF,TGTGCCAGCAGTTACTTCCGGACGGCCAATCAGCCCCAGCATTTT
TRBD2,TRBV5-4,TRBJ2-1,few,CASSPAGTSDWDEQFF,TGTGCCAGCAGCCCGGCGGGGACTAGCGATTGGGATGAGCAGTTCTTC
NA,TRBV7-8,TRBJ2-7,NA,CASSPLPDYRTYEQYF,TGTGCCAGCAGCCCCCTCCCGGACTACCGAACCTACGAGCAGTACTTC
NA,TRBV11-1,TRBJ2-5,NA,CASSLAFLGGETQYF,TGTGCCAGCAGCTTGGCTTTCTTAGGGGGAGAGACCCAGTACTTC
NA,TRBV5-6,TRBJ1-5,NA,CASSSDPNQPQHF,TGTGCCAGCAGTTCGGACCCGAATCAGCCCCAGCATTTT
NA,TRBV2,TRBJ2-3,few,CASRGLSSTDTQYF,TGTGCCAGCCGCGGACTATCTAGCACAGATACGCAGTATTTT
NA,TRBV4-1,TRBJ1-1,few,CASSQTLPQGGGAFF,TGCGCCAGCAGCCAAACTCTCCCTCAGGGAGGCGGTGCTTTCTTT
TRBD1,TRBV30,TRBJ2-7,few,CAWVDRVGTYEQYF,TGTGCCTGGGTCGACAGGGTCGGTACCTACGAGCAGTACTTC
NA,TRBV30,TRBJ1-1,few,CAWSVSGLNTEAFF,TGTGCCTGGAGTGTAAGCGGCCTGAACACTGAAGCTTTCTTT
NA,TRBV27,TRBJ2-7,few,CASRRHSSYEQYF,TGTGCCAGCAGGAGACATAGCTCCTACGAGCAGTACTTC